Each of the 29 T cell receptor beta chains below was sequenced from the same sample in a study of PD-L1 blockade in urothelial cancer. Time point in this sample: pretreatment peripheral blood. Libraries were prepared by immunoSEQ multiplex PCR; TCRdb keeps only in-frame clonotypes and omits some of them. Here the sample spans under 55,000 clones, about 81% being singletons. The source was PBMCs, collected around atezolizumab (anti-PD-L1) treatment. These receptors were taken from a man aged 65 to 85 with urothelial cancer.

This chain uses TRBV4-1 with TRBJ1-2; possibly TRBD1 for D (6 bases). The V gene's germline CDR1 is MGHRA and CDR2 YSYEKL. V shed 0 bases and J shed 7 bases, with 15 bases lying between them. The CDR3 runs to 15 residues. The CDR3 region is CASSQDQGRSGGYTF. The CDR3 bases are TGCGCCAGCAGCCAAGACCAGGGGCGGTCTGGTGGCTACACCTTC.

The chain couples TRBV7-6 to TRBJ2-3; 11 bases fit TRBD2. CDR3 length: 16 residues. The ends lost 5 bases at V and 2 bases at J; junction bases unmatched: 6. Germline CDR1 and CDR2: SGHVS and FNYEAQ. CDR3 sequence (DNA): TGTGCCAGCAGCCTTAATAGCGGGAGGGTCACAGATACGCAGTATTTT. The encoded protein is CASSLNSGRVTDTQYF.

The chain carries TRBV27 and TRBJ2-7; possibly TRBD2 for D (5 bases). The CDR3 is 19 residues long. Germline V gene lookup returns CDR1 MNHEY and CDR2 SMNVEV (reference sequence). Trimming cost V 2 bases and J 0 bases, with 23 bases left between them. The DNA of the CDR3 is TGTGCCAGCAGTTTAGAGGCGGGCGGGCCTGGCCGGGTCTCCTACGAGCAGTACTTC. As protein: CASSLEAGGPGRVSYEQYF.

For the CDR3, the DNA is TGTGCCAGCAGCTTAGGGGGGCATGAGCAGTTCTTC. This sequence encodes CASSLGGHEQFF. This chain joins TRBV11-3 and TRBJ2-1, with D possibly matching TRBD1 (6 bases). The germline V gene encodes CDR1 SGHNT and CDR2 YENEEA. Trimming took off 1 base at V and 8 bases at J, with 6 bases between the two ends. The CDR3 runs to 12 residues.

As DNA, the CDR3 is TGCAGCGTGTTGTCGGGGACAAATGAAGCTTTCTTT. This gives the protein CSVLSGTNEAFF. The chain couples TRBV29-1 to TRBJ1-1; D is perhaps TRBD1 (6 bases). V lost 6 bases and J 7 bases, leaving 15 bases between the germline ends. There are 12 residues in the CDR3. Germline lookup yields CDR1 SQVTM and CDR2 ANQGSEA. The complete variable domain, with remaining parts taken from reference TRBV29-1 and TRBJ1-1, reads SAVISQKPSRDICQRGTSLTIQCQVDSQVTMMFWYRQQPGQSLTLIATANQGSEATYESGFVIDKFPISRPNLTFSTLTVSNMSPEDSSIYLCSVLSGTNEAFFGQGTRLTVV.

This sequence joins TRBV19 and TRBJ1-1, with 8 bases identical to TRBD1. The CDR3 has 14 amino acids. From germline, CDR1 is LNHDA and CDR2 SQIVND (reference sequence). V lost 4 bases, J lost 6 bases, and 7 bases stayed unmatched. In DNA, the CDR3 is TGTGCCAGTAGTACCCCGGGACAGGCCCCTGAAGCTTTCTTT. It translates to CASSTPGQAPEAFF.

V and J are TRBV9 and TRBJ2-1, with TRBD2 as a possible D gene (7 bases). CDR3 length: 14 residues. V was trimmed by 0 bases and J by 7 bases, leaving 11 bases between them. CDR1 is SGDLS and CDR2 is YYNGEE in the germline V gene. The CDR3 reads CASSVEGEGNEQFF. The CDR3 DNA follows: TGTGCCAGCAGCGTAGAGGGGGAGGGGAATGAGCAGTTCTTC.

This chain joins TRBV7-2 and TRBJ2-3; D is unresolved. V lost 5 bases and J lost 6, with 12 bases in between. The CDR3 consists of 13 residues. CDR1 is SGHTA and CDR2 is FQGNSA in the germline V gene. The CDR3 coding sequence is TGTGCCAGCAGCCCCGGTTACCCGGATACGCAGTATTTT. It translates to CASSPGYPDTQYF.

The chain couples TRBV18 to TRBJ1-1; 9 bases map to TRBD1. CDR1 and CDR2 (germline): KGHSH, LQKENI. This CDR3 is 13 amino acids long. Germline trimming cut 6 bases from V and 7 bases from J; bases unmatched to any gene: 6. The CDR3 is CASSPTGGIEAFF. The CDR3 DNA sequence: TGTGCCAGCTCTCCGACAGGGGGAATTGAAGCTTTCTTT.

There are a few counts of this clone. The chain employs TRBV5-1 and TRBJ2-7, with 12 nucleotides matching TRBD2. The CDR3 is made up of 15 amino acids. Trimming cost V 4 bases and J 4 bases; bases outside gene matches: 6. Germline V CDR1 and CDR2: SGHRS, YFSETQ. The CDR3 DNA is TGCGCCAGCAGCCCTGGAGGGACTAGCGGGTACGAGCAGTACTTC. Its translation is CASSPGGTSGYEQYF.

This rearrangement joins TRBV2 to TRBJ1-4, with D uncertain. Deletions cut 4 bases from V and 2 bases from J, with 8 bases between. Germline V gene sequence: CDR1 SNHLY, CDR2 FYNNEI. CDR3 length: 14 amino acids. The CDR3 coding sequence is TGTGCCAGCAGTGGACTCGTCACTAATGAAAAACTGTTTTTT. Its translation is CASSGLVTNEKLFF.

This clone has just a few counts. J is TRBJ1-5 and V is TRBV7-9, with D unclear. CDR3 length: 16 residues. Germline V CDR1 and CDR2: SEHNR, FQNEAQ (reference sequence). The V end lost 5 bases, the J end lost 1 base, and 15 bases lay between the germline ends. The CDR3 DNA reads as TGTGCCAGCAGCACCGGGAAGGGCGGGAGCAATCAGCCCCAGCATTTT. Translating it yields CASSTGKGGSNQPQHF.

DNA of the CDR3: TGTGCCAGCAGCTCTCTGCCGGGACAGGGGCAAGAGACCCAGTACTTC. It yields the protein CASSSLPGQGQETQYF. The chain joins TRBV7-6 to TRBJ2-5; 10 nucleotides align to TRBD1. The CDR3 extends over 16 amino acids. The germline gives CDR1 SGHVS, CDR2 FNYEAQ. Trimming cost V 4 bases and J 2 bases; bases outside gene matches: 7.

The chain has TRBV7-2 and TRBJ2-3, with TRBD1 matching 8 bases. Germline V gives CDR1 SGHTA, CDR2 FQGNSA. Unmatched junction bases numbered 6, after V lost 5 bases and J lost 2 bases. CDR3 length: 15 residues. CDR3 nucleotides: TGTGCCAGCAGCCTAGGGGGACAGGACACAGATACGCAGTATTTT. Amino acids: CASSLGGQDTDTQYF. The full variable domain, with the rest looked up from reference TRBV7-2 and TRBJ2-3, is GAGVSQSPSNKVTEKGKDVELRCDPISGHTALYWYRQSLGQGLEFLIYFQGNSAPDKSGLPSDRFSAERTGGSVSTLTIQRTQQEDSAVYLCASSLGGQDTDTQYFGPGTRLTVL.

The CDR3 nucleotides are TGTGCCAGCAGCCCGACAGGGCAGAGCCAGCCCCAGCATTTT. Protein: CASSPTGQSQPQHF. The chain has TRBV2 and TRBJ1-5; 7 nucleotides align to TRBD1. Germline CDR1 SNHLY, CDR2 FYNNEI. The CDR3 contains 14 residues. V was clipped by 6 bases and J by 7 bases; unmatched bases: 9.

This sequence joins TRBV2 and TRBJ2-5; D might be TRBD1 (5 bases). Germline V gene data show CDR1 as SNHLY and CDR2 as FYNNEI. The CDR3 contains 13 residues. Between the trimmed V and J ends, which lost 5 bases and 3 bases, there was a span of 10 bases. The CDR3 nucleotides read TGTGCCAGCAGTACTCAGACAGAAGAGACCCAGTACTTC. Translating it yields CASSTQTEETQYF.

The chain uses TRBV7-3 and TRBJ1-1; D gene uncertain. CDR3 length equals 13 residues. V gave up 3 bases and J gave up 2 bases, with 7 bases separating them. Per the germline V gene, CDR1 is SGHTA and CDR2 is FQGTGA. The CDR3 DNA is TGTGCCAGCAGCTTCTCCCCCAACACTGAAGCTTTCTTT. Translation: CASSFSPNTEAFF.

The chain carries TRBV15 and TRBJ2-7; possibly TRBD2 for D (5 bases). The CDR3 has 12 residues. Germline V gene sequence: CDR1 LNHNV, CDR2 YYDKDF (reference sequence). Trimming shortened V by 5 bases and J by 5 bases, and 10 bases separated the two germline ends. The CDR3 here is CATSRGLNEQYF. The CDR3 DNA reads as TGTGCCACCAGCCGCGGACTGAACGAGCAGTACTTC.

The CDR3 region is CASISGSSYNEQFF. Here the CDR3 DNA reads TGTGCCAGCATCAGCGGGAGCTCCTACAATGAGCAGTTCTTC. The V call is TRBV28, the J call TRBJ2-1, with 8 bases that match TRBD2. The CDR3 spans 14 residues. V dropped 7 bases and J dropped 0; count of bases not matched to a gene: 2. The germline V gene has CDR1 MDHEN and CDR2 SYDVKM.

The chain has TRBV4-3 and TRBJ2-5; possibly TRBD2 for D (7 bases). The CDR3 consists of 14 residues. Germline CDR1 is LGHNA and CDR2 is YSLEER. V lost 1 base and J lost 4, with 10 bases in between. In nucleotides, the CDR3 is TGCGCCAGCAGCCAAGGGGGGGGCCTAGAGACCCAGTACTTC. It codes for CASSQGGGLETQYF.

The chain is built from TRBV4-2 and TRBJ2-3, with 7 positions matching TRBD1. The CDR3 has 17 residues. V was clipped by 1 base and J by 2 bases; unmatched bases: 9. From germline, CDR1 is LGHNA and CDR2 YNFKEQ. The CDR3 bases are TGTGCCAGCAGCCAAGGTGACCCGGGACAGCTCACAGATACGCAGTATTTT. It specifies CASSQGDPGQLTDTQYF.

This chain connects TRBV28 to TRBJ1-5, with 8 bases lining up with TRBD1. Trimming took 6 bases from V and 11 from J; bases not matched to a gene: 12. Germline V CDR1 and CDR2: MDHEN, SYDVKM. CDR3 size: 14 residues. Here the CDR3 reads CASSEQGVALTQHF. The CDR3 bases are TGTGCCAGCAGCGAACAGGGGGTGGCCCTGACCCAGCATTTT.

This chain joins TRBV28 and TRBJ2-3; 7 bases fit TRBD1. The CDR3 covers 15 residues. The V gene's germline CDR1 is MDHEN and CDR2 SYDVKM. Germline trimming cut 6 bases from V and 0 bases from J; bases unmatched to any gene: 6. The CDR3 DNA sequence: TGTGCCAGCAGCCTACAGGGGATCAGCACAGATACGCAGTATTTT. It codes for CASSLQGISTDTQYF. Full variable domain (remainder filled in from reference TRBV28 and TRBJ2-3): DVKVTQSSRYLVKRTGEKVFLECVQDMDHENMFWYRQDPGLGLRLIYFSYDVKMKEKGDIPEGYSVSREKKERFSLILESASTNQTSMYLCASSLQGISTDTQYFGPGTRLTVL.

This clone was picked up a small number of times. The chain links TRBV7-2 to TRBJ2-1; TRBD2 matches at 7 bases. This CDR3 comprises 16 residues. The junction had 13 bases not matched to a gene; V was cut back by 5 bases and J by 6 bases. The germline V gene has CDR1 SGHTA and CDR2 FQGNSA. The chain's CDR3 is CASSPHASGASNEQFF. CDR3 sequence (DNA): TGTGCCAGCAGCCCCCATGCTAGCGGAGCCTCCAATGAGCAGTTCTTC.

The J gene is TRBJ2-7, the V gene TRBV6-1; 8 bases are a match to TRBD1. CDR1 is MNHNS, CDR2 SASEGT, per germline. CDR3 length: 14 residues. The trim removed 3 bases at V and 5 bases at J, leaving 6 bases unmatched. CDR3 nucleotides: TGTGCCAGCAGTGATAGGACAGGGAGAAACGAGCAGTACTTC. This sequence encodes CASSDRTGRNEQYF.

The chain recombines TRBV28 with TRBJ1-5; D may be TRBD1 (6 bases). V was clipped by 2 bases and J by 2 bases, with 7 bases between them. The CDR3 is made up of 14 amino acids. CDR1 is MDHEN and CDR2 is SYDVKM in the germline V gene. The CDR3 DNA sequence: TGTGCCAGCAGTTTACCAGGGGGCAATCAGCCCCAGCATTTT. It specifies CASSLPGGNQPQHF.

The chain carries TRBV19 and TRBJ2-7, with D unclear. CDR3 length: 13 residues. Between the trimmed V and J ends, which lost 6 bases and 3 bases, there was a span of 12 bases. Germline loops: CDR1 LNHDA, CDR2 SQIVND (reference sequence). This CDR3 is CASSPGRSYEQYF. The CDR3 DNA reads TGTGCCAGTAGCCCAGGTCGAAGCTACGAGCAGTACTTC.

The CDR3: CASSVVGRDYGYTF. The DNA of the CDR3 is TGTGCCAGTAGTGTCGTCGGGAGGGACTATGGCTACACCTTC. J is TRBJ1-2 and V is TRBV19; D is ambiguous. CDR1 LNHDA and CDR2 SQIVND come from the germline V gene (reference sequence). CDR3 length equals 14 residues. With 5 bases removed from V and 3 bases from J, the gap between germline ends came to 13 bases. Full variable domain (remainder filled in from reference TRBV19 and TRBJ1-2): DGGITQSPKYLFRKEGQNVTLSCEQNLNHDAMYWYRQDPGQGLRLIYYSQIVNDFQKGDIAEGYSVSREKKESFPLTVTSAQKNPTAFYLCASSVVGRDYGYTFGSGTRLTVV.

The chain's CDR3 is CASSLEVARNSGELFF. CDR3 DNA sequence: TGCGCCAGCAGCTTGGAAGTGGCTAGAAATTCCGGGGAGCTGTTTTTT. The chain joins TRBV5-1 to TRBJ2-2; D gene uncertain. Between the trimmed V and J ends, which lost 0 bases and 6 bases, there was a span of 15 bases. The CDR3 contains 16 residues. Germline V lookup: CDR1 SGHRS, CDR2 YFSETQ. The variable domain in full, completed from reference TRBV5-1 and TRBJ2-2, reads KAGVTQTPRYLIKTRGQQVTLSCSPISGHRSVSWYQQTPGQGLQFLFEYFSETQRNKGNFPGRFSGRQFSNSRSEMNVSTLELGDSALYLCASSLEVARNSGELFFGEGSRLTVL.